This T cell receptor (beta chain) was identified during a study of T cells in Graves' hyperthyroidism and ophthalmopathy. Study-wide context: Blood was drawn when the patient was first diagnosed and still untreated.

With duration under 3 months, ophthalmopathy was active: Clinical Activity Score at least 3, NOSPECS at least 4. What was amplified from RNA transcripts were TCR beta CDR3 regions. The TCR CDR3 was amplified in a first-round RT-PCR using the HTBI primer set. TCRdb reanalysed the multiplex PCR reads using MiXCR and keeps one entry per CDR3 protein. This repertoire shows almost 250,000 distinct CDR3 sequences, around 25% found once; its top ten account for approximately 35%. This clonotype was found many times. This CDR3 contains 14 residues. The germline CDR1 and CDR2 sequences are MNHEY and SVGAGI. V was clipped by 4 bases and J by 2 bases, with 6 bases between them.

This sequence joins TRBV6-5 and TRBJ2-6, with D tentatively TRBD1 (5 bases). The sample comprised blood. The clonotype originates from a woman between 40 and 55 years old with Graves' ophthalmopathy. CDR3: CASSLGPGANVLTF. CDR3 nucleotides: TGTGCCAGCAGTTTGGGGCCTGGGGCCAACGTCCTGACTTTC.